This T cell receptor beta chain was sequenced during a study of cytomegalovirus exposure and HLA in healthy donors. Findings and limits, study-wide: A later analysis associated under 20,000 TCR beta sequences with HLA alleles at a 0.05 false discovery rate. The authors considered a cluster of highly shared sequence variants likely to be a sequencing artifact. In vitro confirmation showed a few CMV-associated chains to be CMV antigen specific.

PCR was performed using 60 Vbeta and 13 Jbeta primers. Profiled with immunoSEQ multiplex PCR; TCRdb holds only in-frame clones, not every one. The table shows 130,000 to 150,000 clones, with over 65% occurring only once. Each donor's status was that of a healthy bone marrow donor. On this clone: Its target is unknown.

The CDR3 extends over 12 amino acids. Trimming removed 7 bases at V and 6 bases at J, with 10 bases between. Per germline, CDR1 MDHEN and CDR2 SYDVKM. Sequencing was performed on PBMCs. This chain uses TRBV28 with TRBJ1-5; possibly TRBD1 for D (5 bases). This receptor was obtained from a man aged 18 to 30 in good health and CMV-seropositive. The CDR3 DNA follows: TGTGCCAGCATGGGGGGTCCTCAGCCCCAGCATTTT. Residues: CASMGGPQPQHF.